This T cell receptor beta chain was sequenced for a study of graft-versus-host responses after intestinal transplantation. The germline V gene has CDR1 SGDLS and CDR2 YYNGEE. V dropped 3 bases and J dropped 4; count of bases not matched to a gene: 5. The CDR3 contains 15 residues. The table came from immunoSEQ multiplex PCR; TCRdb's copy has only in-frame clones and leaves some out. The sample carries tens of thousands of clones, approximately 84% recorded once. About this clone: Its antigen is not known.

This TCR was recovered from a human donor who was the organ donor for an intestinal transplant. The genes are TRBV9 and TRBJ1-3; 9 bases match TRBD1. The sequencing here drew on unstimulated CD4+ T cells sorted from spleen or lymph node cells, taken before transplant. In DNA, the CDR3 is TGTGCCAGCAGCGCGTTGGGACAGGGAGGAAACACCATATATTTT. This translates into CASSALGQGGNTIYF.